This T cell receptor beta chain was profiled in a study of T-cell reconstitution after alpha-beta-depleted transplantation in children (dated by TCRdb to about 2016). Background for the entire study: Using TCR repertoire profiling, the study quantitatively followed how T-cell immune reconstitution unfolded in children after TCRalphabeta/CD19-depleted allogeneic hematopoietic cell transplantation.

Reading the label with the study, this specimen's treatment or condition is: allogeneic hematopoietic cell transplantation with graft depleted of TCRalphabeta T cells and CD19 B cells. The transplant recipients were children given TCRalphabeta/CD19-depleted allogeneic hematopoietic cell grafts. Sequences DFQATT (CDR1) and SNEGSKA (CDR2) are obtained from the germline V gene (reference sequence). Inclusive of the bounding cysteine and phenylalanine, the CDR3 is 17 residues long. The retained sequence is limited to the CDR3, 51 bases, with the frame set at the first base. V loses 5 bases at its end and J loses 4 bases; junction bases beyond the gene matches: 11. Library preparation employed PCR. The instrument was an Illumina HiSeq 2500. To normalize quantification of the TCRbeta repertoire, the TCR libraries were built with molecular barcoding that relied on unique molecular identifiers. In TCRdb, the public reads were trimmed at Q25 with fastp and aligned with MiXCR, with productive beta chains retained. Rows are combined by CDR3 protein, so each entry shows the most common genes and DNA. In this sample the table shows approximately 210,000 distinct CDR3 sequences, roughly 18% of which occur a single time. The ten biggest clones cover about 45% of the sample.

General study outcomes and caveats: In some patients, the high TCRbeta diversity seen at day 60 was put down to recipient T cells and intrathymic progenitors that had survived conditioning. The apparently early alphabetaT-cell count recovery about two months after transplant was reportedly dependent on only several hundred rapidly expanded clones derived from non-depleted graft cells. The frequencies of hyperexpanded clones fell over the following months, and after one year, T-cell counts and TCRbeta diversity were mostly attributed to newly produced T cells.

This clonotype was seen a few times. Its target antigen remains unknown. Base qualities are missing; no much larger clone stands one base away. The rearranged chain carries TRBV20-1 and TRBJ2-1; 13 central bases correspond to TRBD2. The sequences come from PBMCs, mostly from graft donor cells, collected 360 days after TCRalphabeta/CD19-depleted stem cell transplant. This clonotype was obtained from a male patient between 2 and 10 years old who had a stem cell transplant for acute lymphoblastic leukemia, so the T cells may come from the graft donor. The nucleotide sequence is given as TGCAGTGCTGAACCGGGACTAGCGGGGAACCCTTACAATGAGCAGTTCTTC. Its amino acids are CSAEPGLAGNPYNEQFF.